One sample yielded the 15 T cell receptor beta chains listed below, sequenced in a study of T cell responses to AZD1222 COVID-19 vaccine. Clones were sequenced by immunoSEQ multiplex PCR, and TCRdb holds only the in-frame ones, with some missing. Of about 130,000 clones in the sample, roughly 94% were seen once. Here the sequenced sample was peripheral blood, taken on day 0 of AZD1222 vaccination. These receptors were collected from an adult in good health.

The chain uses TRBV18 and TRBJ2-5, with 7 bases fitting TRBD2. V shed 2 bases, J shed 5 bases, and the junction held 5 bases outside the gene matches. The CDR3 length is 14 residues. Germline V gene data show CDR1 as KGHSH and CDR2 as LQKENI. The chain's CDR3 is CASSPTAGGETQYF. The CDR3 bases are TGTGCCAGCTCACCAACGGCCGGGGGGGAGACCCAGTACTTC.

The V gene is TRBV29-1, the J gene TRBJ1-4, with unresolved D. Germline V CDR1 and CDR2: SQVTM, ANQGSEA. The CDR3 has 12 amino acids. Trimming took 7 bases from V and 12 from J, leaving 18 bases between them. CDR3 bases: TGCAGCGGCCGGGCCAACGATGGGGAACTGTTTTTT. Encoded protein: CSGRANDGELFF. Supplemented by reference TRBV29-1 and TRBJ1-4, the full variable domain reads SAVISQKPSRDICQRGTSLTIQCQVDSQVTMMFWYRQQPGQSLTLIATANQGSEATYESGFVIDKFPISRPNLTFSTLTVSNMSPEDSSIYLCSGRANDGELFFGSGTQLSVL.

The V and J genes are TRBV7-3 and TRBJ2-1; TRBD2 matches 8 bases. With V trimmed by 4 bases and J by 7 bases, 9 bases remained unmatched. The CDR3 has 15 amino acids. Per germline, CDR1 SGHTA and CDR2 FQGTGA. CDR3 sequence reads: CASSWNGGARNEQFF. The CDR3 nucleotides read TGTGCCAGCAGCTGGAACGGGGGGGCCCGGAATGAGCAGTTCTTC.

The rearrangement links TRBV11-2 to TRBJ1-5; no firm D call. The CDR3 contains 13 residues. Trimming cost V 3 bases and J 4 bases, with 7 bases left between them. From germline, CDR1 is SGHAT and CDR2 FQNNGV. CDR3 coding DNA: TGTGCCAGCAGCTTCGGGGAGAATCAGCCCCAGCATTTT. This codes for CASSFGENQPQHF.

The genes are TRBV6-5 and TRBJ1-2; 10 nucleotides line up with TRBD1. Per the germline V gene, CDR1 is MNHEY and CDR2 is SVGAGI. This CDR3 contains 15 residues. After removal of 4 bases from V and 8 bases from J, the junction contained 10 bases not matched to a gene. CDR3 DNA sequence: TGTGCCAGCAGTTCCTTTCCCGGGACAGGGGACGGCTACACCTTC. As protein: CASSSFPGTGDGYTF.

The V call is TRBV19, the J call TRBJ2-1, with D uncertain. This CDR3 is built from 14 residues. Trimming removed 1 base at V and 8 bases at J, with 12 bases between. CDR1 and CDR2 (germline): LNHDA, SQIVND (reference sequence). The CDR3 region has the DNA TGTGCCAGTAGTATAGCGGCCGCCCGCGATGAGCAGTTCTTC. This sequence encodes CASSIAAARDEQFF. Together with reference TRBV19 and TRBJ2-1, the CDR3 gives the full variable domain: DGGITQSPKYLFRKEGQNVTLSCEQNLNHDAMYWYRQDPGQGLRLIYYSQIVNDFQKGDIAEGYSVSREKKESFPLTVTSAQKNPTAFYLCASSIAAARDEQFFGPGTRLTVL.

For the CDR3, the DNA is TGCAGTGCTAGAATCCGGCGGGCTTTCTTT. This encodes CSARIRRAFF. The V call is TRBV20-1, the J call TRBJ1-1; D is unclear. Germline CDR1 DFQATT, CDR2 SNEGSKA (reference sequence). The CDR3 runs 10 residues. V was trimmed by 2 bases and J by 11 bases, leaving 9 bases between them.

V and J are TRBV18 and TRBJ2-1; TRBD1 is a possible D gene (6 bases). The CDR3 is 14 residues long. The V gene's germline CDR1 is KGHSH and CDR2 LQKENI. Deletions cut 2 bases from V and 4 bases from J, with 9 bases between. DNA of the CDR3: TGTGCCAGCTCACCAGACAGGATTTACAATGAGCAGTTCTTC. Its protein is CASSPDRIYNEQFF.

The chain joins TRBV10-3 to TRBJ2-3; TRBD2 agrees at 8 bases. CDR1 is ENHRY and CDR2 is SYGVKD in the germline V gene. V lost 7 bases to trimming and J lost 4 bases; unmatched junction nucleotides: 13. The CDR3 contains 16 residues. The DNA of the CDR3 is TGTGCCATCAATGCCCCCGGGACTAGAGGTTCAGATACGCAGTATTTT. Translation gives CAINAPGTRGSDTQYF.

The V gene is TRBV2, the J gene TRBJ1-5; a possible D gene is TRBD1 (6 bases). V shed 1 base and J shed 6 bases, with 10 bases lying between them. Germline CDR1 is SNHLY and CDR2 is FYNNEI. The CDR3 loop spans 14 amino acids. This CDR3 reads CASSEGTVSQPQHF. The DNA for the CDR3 is TGTGCCAGCAGTGAAGGGACAGTAAGTCAGCCCCAGCATTTT.

This clone was seen a single time. This chain connects TRBV7-6 to TRBJ1-1, with 7 bases fitting TRBD1. V shed 2 bases, J shed 4 bases, and the junction held 4 bases outside the gene matches. This CDR3 comprises 14 residues. Germline V gives CDR1 SGHVS, CDR2 FNYEAQ. The CDR3 protein is CASSLYRQGTEAFF. In nucleotides, the CDR3 is TGTGCCAGCAGCTTATACAGACAGGGCACTGAAGCTTTCTTT. The whole variable domain, filled in from reference TRBV7-6 and TRBJ1-1, reads GAGVSQSPRYKVTKRGQDVALRCDPISGHVSLYWYRQALGQGPEFLTYFNYEAQQDKSGLPNDRFSAERPEGSISTLTIQRTEQRDSAMYRCASSLYRQGTEAFFGQGTRLTVV.

This clone appeared once. The chain is built from TRBV28 and TRBJ1-2, with a possible D match to TRBD1 (5 bases). V was pared by 6 bases and J by 14 bases, with 22 bases between. Germline-derived CDR1 and CDR2 are MDHEN and SYDVKM. The length of the CDR3 is 13 residues. CDR3 residues: CASSPAGLSLYTF. DNA of the CDR3: TGTGCCAGCAGCCCTGCGGGGCTATCGCTCTATACCTTC.

J is TRBJ1-6 and V is TRBV7-2; the D is unclear. The CDR3 contains 15 residues. V was pared by 8 bases and J by 0 bases, with 11 bases between. The germline gives CDR1 SGHTA, CDR2 FQGNSA. The CDR3 loop is CASQIGYSYNSPLHF. Written as DNA, the CDR3 is TGTGCCAGCCAAATTGGGTACTCCTATAATTCACCCCTCCACTTT.

The chain employs TRBV15 and TRBJ1-3; TRBD1 is a possible D gene (6 bases). Trimming pared 2 bases from V and 4 bases from J, leaving 18 bases between. The CDR3 is made up of 17 amino acids. CDR1 and CDR2 from the germline V gene are LNHNV and YYDKDF (reference sequence). CDR3 sequence (DNA): TGTGCCACCAGCAGACCCTTACGGGGGGCTGGAGGAAACACCATATATTTT. It translates to CATSRPLRGAGGNTIYF.

The chain uses TRBV5-1 and TRBJ2-1; D is tentatively TRBD1 or TRBD2 (6 bases each). This CDR3 is 15 amino acids long. In germline, CDR1 is SGHRS, CDR2 YFSETQ. The V and J ends lost 0 bases and 2 bases respectively, with 9 bases between them. As DNA, the CDR3 is TGCGCCAGCAGCTTGGAAGGGGGGCCCTACAATGAGCAGTTCTTC. It yields the protein CASSLEGGPYNEQFF.